This T cell receptor beta chain appears in the sequencing data of a study of CD8+CD57+ T cells in acquired aplastic anemia. Overall study: Recorded DNA amounts for sorted CD4+ and CD8+ cells had an average of approximately 3 ug. Mean read depth for CD4+ cells from healthy donors was around 11 million. General study points: Patients and controls were found to share over 25 CD8+ CDR3 sequences.

This clonotype occurred a few times. The antigen is undetermined. TCR beta VDJ and CDR3 profiling used genomic DNA as template. TCRdb redid the calling of the reads with MiXCR, one entry per CDR3 protein. Among about 190,000 distinct CDR3 sequences listed, less than 70% were seen once. J was trimmed by 4 bases and V by 6 bases; bases with no gene match: 10. The CDR3 consists of 15 residues. CDR1 and CDR2 from the germline V gene are SEHNR and FQNEAQ (reference sequence). The V gene is TRBV7-9, the J gene TRBJ2-5; the match to TRBD1 covers 8 bases. The TCR originated in a human donor in good health, serving as a control. The sample was sorted CD4+, CD8+, or CD8+CD57+ T cells (not recorded which) from PBMCs. DNA of the CDR3: TGTGCCAGCAGTCGTCAGGACAGGGTAGGAGAGACCCAGTACTTC. This translates into CASSRQDRVGETQYF.